A selection of T cell receptor beta chains follows, all from one sample in a study of T-cell reconstitution after alpha-beta-depleted transplantation in children. A single record per CDR3 protein comes from TCRdb applying MiXCR to the PCR reads. Among around 17,000 distinct CDR3 sequences listed, about 4.7% were seen once. The material sequenced was PBMCs, taken before TCRalphabeta/CD19-depleted stem cell transplant. The receptor set was obtained from a boy between 10 and 17 years old with acute lymphoblastic leukemia, due to receive a stem cell transplant. CDR3s include the opening cysteine and the closing phenylalanine or tryptophan. D genes are given only for firm matches. Clone size reads once, few, many, or a class if the clone is expanded.

cdr3_aa	cdr3_nt	d_call	v_call	j_call	clone_size
CASSYSPQGLNEQFF	TGTGCCAGCAGTTACTCGCCCCAGGGGCTAAATGAGCAGTTCTTC	.	TRBV6-5	TRBJ2-1	medium-sized
CASSHNADGEFTEAFF	TGCGCCAGCAGCCATAACGCGGACGGAGAATTCACTGAAGCTTTCTTT	.	TRBV4-3	TRBJ1-1	medium-sized
CASSLSFSSNYEQYF	TGTGCCAGCAGCTTATCTTTCAGCTCCAACTACGAGCAGTACTTC	.	TRBV7-2	TRBJ2-7	many
CASSPHLQGATYEQYF	TGTGCCAGCAGTCCCCACCTTCAGGGGGCCACCTACGAGCAGTACTTC	TRBD1	TRBV27	TRBJ2-7	many
CASTPFVSGAGELFF	TGTGCCAGCACCCCTTTCGTTAGCGGGGCCGGGGAGCTGTTTTTT	TRBD2	TRBV6-2/TRBV6-3	TRBJ2-2	many
CASSPGRDNSPLHF	TGTGCCAGCAGCCCGGGCAGGGATAATTCACCCCTCCACTTT	.	TRBV7-9	TRBJ1-6	many
CASSDPTGVVTEAFF	TGTGCCAGCAGTGACCCGACAGGGGTAGTGACTGAAGCTTTCTTT	TRBD1	TRBV6-1	TRBJ1-1	many
CASSAGRYPYYNEQFF	TGTGCCAGCAGCGCAGGGCGGTACCCCTACTACAATGAGCAGTTCTTC	.	TRBV9	TRBJ2-1	medium-sized
CSVETSGADKETQYF	TGCAGCGTTGAAACTTCCGGGGCAGATAAAGAGACCCAGTACTTC	.	TRBV29-1	TRBJ2-5	many
CASSLERGRGGIQSRQFF	TGTGCCAGCAGCTTAGAGAGAGGGCGGGGGGGCATACAAAGTCGGCAGTTCTTC	TRBD2	TRBV11-2	TRBJ2-1	many
CASSPRRTGPQETQYF	TGTGCCAGCAGCCCCCGAAGGACAGGGCCCCAAGAGACCCAGTACTTC	TRBD1	TRBV11-3	TRBJ2-5	many
CASSRDPGTKETQYF	TGTGCCAGCAGCCGCGACCCCGGGACAAAAGAGACCCAGTACTTC	.	TRBV3-1	TRBJ2-5	medium-sized
CASSSSPPEYEQYF	TGTGCCAGCAGCTCCTCTCCTCCTGAATACGAGCAGTACTTC	.	TRBV12-3/TRBV12-4	TRBJ2-7	many
CASSLDRVYEQYF	TGTGCCAGCAGCTTGGACCGCGTCTACGAGCAGTACTTC	.	TRBV28	TRBJ2-7	many
CASSYSAYEQYF	TGTGCCAGCAGTTACTCGGCGTACGAGCAGTACTTC	.	TRBV6-2/TRBV6-3	TRBJ2-7	many
CASSQELGGWKRPGEQYF	TGTGCCAGCAGCCAAGAATTAGGGGGATGGAAGCGACCCGGGGAGCAGTACTTC	.	TRBV4-2	TRBJ2-7	medium-sized
CASSPRTWKETQYF	TGTGCCAGCAGTCCGCGGACGTGGAAGGAGACCCAGTACTTC	.	TRBV27	TRBJ2-5	many
CASSRTSTADTQYF	TGTGCCAGCAGTCGGACTAGCACCGCAGATACGCAGTATTTT	TRBD2	TRBV2	TRBJ2-3	many
CSARDGTGLMETQYF	TGCAGTGCTAGAGACGGGACAGGGCTTATGGAGACCCAGTACTTC	TRBD1	TRBV20-1	TRBJ2-5	many
CASSPVAGGDNEQFF	TGTGCCAGCAGCCCAGTAGCGGGAGGGGACAATGAGCAGTTCTTC	TRBD2	TRBV7-6	TRBJ2-1	many
CASSVYKGTGGEKLFF	TGTGCCAGCAGCGTGTACAAGGGGACAGGAGGCGAAAAACTGTTTTTT	TRBD1	TRBV9	TRBJ1-4	many
CASSPRTSGGYEQYF	TGTGCCAGCAGCCCAAGGACTAGCGGGGGCTACGAGCAGTACTTC	TRBD2	TRBV9	TRBJ2-7	many
CASSDGTRNEKLFF	TGCGCCAGCAGCGACGGGACCCGTAATGAAAAACTGTTTTTT	.	TRBV5-1	TRBJ1-4	many
CSVEVGNTIYF	TGCAGCGTTGAGGTTGGAAACACCATATATTTT	.	TRBV29-1	TRBJ1-3	many
CASSPLTSGVWANEQFF	TGTGCCAGCAGCCCCTTGACTAGCGGGGTTTGGGCCAATGAGCAGTTCTTC	TRBD2	TRBV7-9	TRBJ2-1	many
CASSTGLPAQYF	TGTGCCAGCAGCACTGGACTACCCGCGCAGTATTTT	.	TRBV6-6	TRBJ2-3	many
CASKLGNQPQHF	TGTGCCAGCAAACTCGGCAATCAGCCCCAGCATTTT	.	TRBV28	TRBJ1-5	many
CASSPGRPNTEAFF	TGCGCCAGCAGCCCAGGACGACCGAACACTGAAGCTTTCTTT	.	TRBV5-1	TRBJ1-1	many
CASSVGAYGYTF	TGTGCCAGCAGCGTGGGCGCCTATGGCTACACCTTC	.	TRBV11-3	TRBJ1-2	many
CASCSGGHSGANVLTF	TGTGCCAGCTGTAGCGGGGGACACTCTGGGGCCAACGTCCTGACTTTC	TRBD2	TRBV28	TRBJ2-6	many
CASSFGPGTYEQYF	TGTGCCAGCAGCTTTGGTCCAGGAACCTACGAGCAGTACTTC	.	TRBV7-9	TRBJ2-7	many
CASTLTGNYGYTF	TGTGCCAGCACCTTGACAGGGAACTATGGCTACACCTTC	TRBD1	TRBV6-2/TRBV6-3	TRBJ1-2	many
CSVGDRGTGNTIYF	TGCAGCGTTGGGGACAGGGGAACTGGAAACACCATATATTTT	TRBD1	TRBV29-1	TRBJ1-3	many